A selection of T cell receptor beta chains follows, all from one sample in a study of T cells in Graves' hyperthyroidism and ophthalmopathy. MiXCR, applied by TCRdb to the multiplex PCR reads, yields one record per CDR3 protein. There are approximately 590,000 distinct CDR3 sequences in the sample; around 16% occur only once, and roughly 7.3% lies in the top ten. Sequenced sample: blood. These receptor sequences come from a woman in her twenties or thirties with Graves' hyperthyroidism. The CDR3 runs from the conserved cysteine through the conserved F or W. Each record gives: CDR3 DNA, CDR3 protein, D gene, V gene, CDR3 length, J gene, clone size. The D gene is left open where the match is weak. For some rows the clone size is stated as once, few or many, or as a class when expanded; others skip it.

cdr3_nt: TGTGCCAGCAGTACTCAGGCCGTTGATGAAAAACTGTTTTTT
cdr3_aa: CASSTQAVDEKLFF
d_call: NA
v_call: TRBV27
cdr3_length: 14
j_call: TRBJ1-4
clone_size: many

cdr3_nt: TGTGCCAGCAGCCAAGTGGACGGAGATACGCAGTATTTT
cdr3_aa: CASSQVDGDTQYF
d_call: NA
v_call: TRBV3-1
cdr3_length: 13
j_call: TRBJ2-3
clone_size: many

cdr3_nt: TGCAGCGTTGCCGTGGGGGATGAGCAGTTCTTC
cdr3_aa: CSVAVGDEQFF
d_call: NA
v_call: TRBV29-1
cdr3_length: 11
j_call: TRBJ2-1
clone_size: many

cdr3_nt: TGCGCCAGCAGCCAAGACGAGGGAGGTGGGGCCAACGTCCTGACTTTC
cdr3_aa: CASSQDEGGGANVLTF
d_call: NA
v_call: TRBV4-3
cdr3_length: 16
j_call: TRBJ2-6
clone_size: few

cdr3_nt: TGTGCCAGCAGTTTCCCAGGGGCCCTAGGGCCCCAGCATTTT
cdr3_aa: CASSFPGALGPQHF
d_call: NA
v_call: TRBV28
cdr3_length: 14
j_call: TRBJ1-5
clone_size: NA

cdr3_nt: TGTGCCAGTCGTCCCGGGACAGGGGCCGAAATGAACACTGAAGCTTTCTTT
cdr3_aa: CASRPGTGAEMNTEAFF
d_call: TRBD1
v_call: TRBV19
cdr3_length: 17
j_call: TRBJ1-1
clone_size: few

cdr3_nt: TGTGCCACCAGCAGAGCCAGACTAGCGGATAACAATGAGCAGTTCTTC
cdr3_aa: CATSRARLADNNEQFF
d_call: TRBD2
v_call: TRBV15
cdr3_length: 16
j_call: TRBJ2-1
clone_size: NA

cdr3_nt: TGTGCCAGCAGGAGTGCGGGAGGGCCGAGGAATGAGCAGTTCTTC
cdr3_aa: CASRSAGGPRNEQFF
d_call: TRBD2
v_call: TRBV28
cdr3_length: 15
j_call: TRBJ2-1
clone_size: many

cdr3_nt: TGTGCCAGCAGTTTGGGCACAAGCGCGAACATCGGGGAGCTGTTTTTT
cdr3_aa: CASSLGTSANIGELFF
d_call: NA
v_call: TRBV12-3/TRBV12-4
cdr3_length: 16
j_call: TRBJ2-2
clone_size: few

cdr3_nt: TGTGCCAGCAGTCCACGACAGGGGGCGGCCAATGAGCAGTTCTTC
cdr3_aa: CASSPRQGAANEQFF
d_call: TRBD1
v_call: TRBV28
cdr3_length: 15
j_call: TRBJ2-1
clone_size: few

cdr3_nt: TGTGCCAGCAGTTCGCGCCCGCCGCCCACTGAAGCTTTCTTT
cdr3_aa: CASSSRPPPTEAFF
d_call: NA
v_call: TRBV6-1
cdr3_length: 14
j_call: TRBJ1-1
clone_size: many

cdr3_nt: TGTGCCAGCAGTTCCCGTACGGGAGATATGAATGAGCAGTTCTTC
cdr3_aa: CASSSRTGDMNEQFF
d_call: NA
v_call: TRBV27
cdr3_length: 15
j_call: TRBJ2-1
clone_size: many

cdr3_nt: TGCGCCAGCAGCTGGGGACAGCCGAACACTGAAGCTTTCTTT
cdr3_aa: CASSWGQPNTEAFF
d_call: TRBD1
v_call: TRBV5-1
cdr3_length: 14
j_call: TRBJ1-1
clone_size: many

cdr3_nt: TGTGCCAGCAGCCAAGGCTTCGGTGGGAGTAGCACAGATACGCAGTATTTT
cdr3_aa: CASSQGFGGSSTDTQYF
d_call: NA
v_call: TRBV3-1
cdr3_length: 17
j_call: TRBJ2-3
clone_size: many

cdr3_nt: TGTGCCAGTAGTATAGATCGGGGCGTACGGAACACTGAAGCTTTCTTT
cdr3_aa: CASSIDRGVRNTEAFF
d_call: NA
v_call: TRBV19
cdr3_length: 16
j_call: TRBJ1-1
clone_size: NA

cdr3_nt: TGTGCCAGTAGTGCCAATAACCCTAGCGGGAAGAGCTCCTACGAGCAGTACTTC
cdr3_aa: CASSANNPSGKSSYEQYF
d_call: TRBD2
v_call: TRBV19
cdr3_length: 18
j_call: TRBJ2-7
clone_size: few

cdr3_nt: TGTGCCAGCAGCGTCGACCGGGCGCAAGAGACCCAGTACTTC
cdr3_aa: CASSVDRAQETQYF
d_call: NA
v_call: TRBV5-6
cdr3_length: 14
j_call: TRBJ2-5
clone_size: few

cdr3_nt: TGCAGCGCCCTCTGGGGGCGGTACGAGCAGTACTTC
cdr3_aa: CSALWGRYEQYF
d_call: NA
v_call: TRBV29-1
cdr3_length: 12
j_call: TRBJ2-7
clone_size: many

cdr3_nt: TGTGCCAGCAGCCAAGAAGGGACAGGGTTCCAAGAGACCCAGTACTTC
cdr3_aa: CASSQEGTGFQETQYF
d_call: TRBD1
v_call: TRBV3-1
cdr3_length: 16
j_call: TRBJ2-5
clone_size: many

cdr3_nt: TGCGCCAGCAGCTTGGGTAATAGCGGAGCGGGGGTTGGGGCAGATACGCAGTATTTT
cdr3_aa: CASSLGNSGAGVGADTQYF
d_call: TRBD2
v_call: TRBV5-1
cdr3_length: 19
j_call: TRBJ2-3
clone_size: few

cdr3_nt: TGTGCTAGTGGTTTGGTAAAGGGACCCTTCACCGGGGAGCTGTTTTTT
cdr3_aa: CASGLVKGPFTGELFF
d_call: NA
v_call: TRBV12-5
cdr3_length: 16
j_call: TRBJ2-2
clone_size: few

cdr3_nt: TGTGCCAGCGGGATTACAGGGGGCTCCTACGAGCAGTACTTC
cdr3_aa: CASGITGGSYEQYF
d_call: TRBD1
v_call: TRBV27
cdr3_length: 14
j_call: TRBJ2-7
clone_size: few

cdr3_nt: TGTGCCAGCTCAGATGGCGGAGCAAATCAGCCCCAGCATTTT
cdr3_aa: CASSDGGANQPQHF
d_call: NA
v_call: TRBV18
cdr3_length: 14
j_call: TRBJ1-5
clone_size: many

cdr3_nt: TGTGCCAGCTCCCTAAGGTGGTCCTCGGATGGCTACACCTTC
cdr3_aa: CASSLRWSSDGYTF
d_call: NA
v_call: TRBV27
cdr3_length: 14
j_call: TRBJ1-2
clone_size: NA

cdr3_nt: TGTGCCAGCAGTTACTCGCCCCGACAGGGTGAAGGCTACACCTTC
cdr3_aa: CASSYSPRQGEGYTF
d_call: TRBD1
v_call: TRBV6-5
cdr3_length: 15
j_call: TRBJ1-2
clone_size: NA

cdr3_nt: TGTGCCTGGAGACCGGACCCACAGGGTAACACTGAAGCTTTCTTT
cdr3_aa: CAWRPDPQGNTEAFF
d_call: NA
v_call: TRBV30
cdr3_length: 15
j_call: TRBJ1-1
clone_size: many

cdr3_nt: TGTGCCAGCAGCCCGATTCACCAAGAGACCCAGTACTTC
cdr3_aa: CASSPIHQETQYF
d_call: NA
v_call: TRBV11-1
cdr3_length: 13
j_call: TRBJ2-5
clone_size: many

cdr3_nt: TGTGCCAGCAGCTTATCTTATGACGATCAGCCCCAGCATTTT
cdr3_aa: CASSLSYDDQPQHF
d_call: NA
v_call: TRBV7-9
cdr3_length: 14
j_call: TRBJ1-5
clone_size: NA

cdr3_nt: TGTGCCACCAGTGATAACGGACAGGGGATGGGAAACATTCAGTACTTC
cdr3_aa: CATSDNGQGMGNIQYF
d_call: TRBD1
v_call: TRBV24-1
cdr3_length: 16
j_call: TRBJ2-4
clone_size: few

cdr3_nt: TGCAGTGCTAGAGCCGAAGGGGGGACCGGGGAGCTGTTTTTT
cdr3_aa: CSARAEGGTGELFF
d_call: NA
v_call: TRBV20-1
cdr3_length: 14
j_call: TRBJ2-2
clone_size: NA

cdr3_nt: TGTGCCAGCAGAACGGCCGGGGAGGTAGCCTACGAGCAGTACTTC
cdr3_aa: CASRTAGEVAYEQYF
d_call: NA
v_call: TRBV28
cdr3_length: 15
j_call: TRBJ2-7
clone_size: NA

cdr3_nt: TGTGCCAGCAGCCGCAGAGGGGAAGACACTGAAGCTTTCTTT
cdr3_aa: CASSRRGEDTEAFF
d_call: NA
v_call: TRBV3-1
cdr3_length: 14
j_call: TRBJ1-1
clone_size: few

cdr3_nt: TGTGCCAGCAGCGAAGGGACAGGGCCCACTGAAGCTTTCTTT
cdr3_aa: CASSEGTGPTEAFF
d_call: TRBD1
v_call: TRBV5-4
cdr3_length: 14
j_call: TRBJ1-1
clone_size: NA

cdr3_nt: TGCGCCAGCAGTACGACTAGTAACAATGAGCAGTTCTTC
cdr3_aa: CASSTTSNNEQFF
d_call: NA
v_call: TRBV10-1
cdr3_length: 13
j_call: TRBJ2-1
clone_size: many

cdr3_nt: TGTGCCAGCAGCCCGGGACAGCAGTTCAATGAAAAACTGTTTTTT
cdr3_aa: CASSPGQQFNEKLFF
d_call: TRBD1
v_call: TRBV5-6
cdr3_length: 15
j_call: TRBJ1-4
clone_size: NA

cdr3_nt: TGTGCCAGCAGCTTACCGCGACAGGGAAACACCGGGGAGCTGTTTTTT
cdr3_aa: CASSLPRQGNTGELFF
d_call: TRBD1
v_call: TRBV11-2
cdr3_length: 16
j_call: TRBJ2-2
clone_size: many

cdr3_nt: TGTGCCAGCAGTTTATTGGGCAGGGGTAATGTTCAGTACTTC
cdr3_aa: CASSLLGRGNVQYF
d_call: NA
v_call: TRBV28
cdr3_length: 14
j_call: TRBJ2-4
clone_size: many

cdr3_nt: TGCGCCAGCCGACGCGACAGGTATGAGCAGTTCTTC
cdr3_aa: CASRRDRYEQFF
d_call: NA
v_call: TRBV5-1
cdr3_length: 12
j_call: TRBJ2-1
clone_size: many

cdr3_nt: TGCGCCAGCAGCTTGGCCGGTAGCGGGCCAAACAATGAGCAGTTCTTC
cdr3_aa: CASSLAGSGPNNEQFF
d_call: TRBD2
v_call: TRBV5-1
cdr3_length: 16
j_call: TRBJ2-1
clone_size: NA

cdr3_nt: TGCGCCAGCAGCCAAGATAGGGGACTAGCCGGGGAGCTGTTTTTT
cdr3_aa: CASSQDRGLAGELFF
d_call: TRBD2
v_call: TRBV4-1
cdr3_length: 15
j_call: TRBJ2-2
clone_size: NA

cdr3_nt: TGTGCCAGCAGTTACAGGGGGCGCGTCTATGGCTACACCTTC
cdr3_aa: CASSYRGRVYGYTF
d_call: TRBD1
v_call: TRBV6-5
cdr3_length: 14
j_call: TRBJ1-2
clone_size: many

cdr3_nt: TGTGCCAGCTCACCATCCGGGACAACCTACGAGCAGTACTTC
cdr3_aa: CASSPSGTTYEQYF
d_call: NA
v_call: TRBV18
cdr3_length: 14
j_call: TRBJ2-7
clone_size: many

cdr3_nt: TGTGCCAGTAGTATTGTGTCAGGACAAGGAACCGGGGAGCTGTTTTTT
cdr3_aa: CASSIVSGQGTGELFF
d_call: NA
v_call: TRBV19
cdr3_length: 16
j_call: TRBJ2-2
clone_size: NA

cdr3_nt: TGTGCCACCAGTAAGAGACCGGGACAAAGCAATCAGCCCCAGCATTTT
cdr3_aa: CATSKRPGQSNQPQHF
d_call: NA
v_call: TRBV15
cdr3_length: 16
j_call: TRBJ1-5
clone_size: many

cdr3_nt: TGTGCCAGCAGCCAGGCCCCGCCTACGCAGTATTTT
cdr3_aa: CASSQAPPTQYF
d_call: NA
v_call: TRBV7-3
cdr3_length: 12
j_call: TRBJ2-3
clone_size: few

cdr3_nt: TGCAGCGTTGATGGAGGACCTTCAGGGGATACGCAGTATTTT
cdr3_aa: CSVDGGPSGDTQYF
d_call: NA
v_call: TRBV29-1
cdr3_length: 14
j_call: TRBJ2-3
clone_size: many

cdr3_nt: TGTGCCAGCAGCCAGCCCGGACAGTACTCCTACGAGCAGTACTTC
cdr3_aa: CASSQPGQYSYEQYF
d_call: NA
v_call: TRBV4-2
cdr3_length: 15
j_call: TRBJ2-7
clone_size: few

cdr3_nt: TGTGCCGGATCGAGCGGGAGGGAGACCTTTGAGCAGTACTTC
cdr3_aa: CAGSSGRETFEQYF
d_call: TRBD2
v_call: TRBV28
cdr3_length: 14
j_call: TRBJ2-7
clone_size: many

cdr3_nt: TGTGCCAGCAGTTACTCGAAACTAGCGGAGACCCAGTACTTC
cdr3_aa: CASSYSKLAETQYF
d_call: TRBD2
v_call: TRBV6-5
cdr3_length: 14
j_call: TRBJ2-5
clone_size: many

cdr3_nt: TGCAGTGCTAGCGCAGGTAACAGGGCCTACGAGCAGTACTTC
cdr3_aa: CSASAGNRAYEQYF
d_call: NA
v_call: TRBV20-1
cdr3_length: 14
j_call: TRBJ2-7
clone_size: NA

cdr3_nt: TGTGCCAGCAGCCAGATCGGACGCAGGGCTAGCACAGATACGCAGTATTTT
cdr3_aa: CASSQIGRRASTDTQYF
d_call: NA
v_call: TRBV14
cdr3_length: 17
j_call: TRBJ2-3
clone_size: NA

cdr3_nt: TGTGCCACCTCGGGTTATGGCTCCTACAATGAGCAGTTCTTC
cdr3_aa: CATSGYGSYNEQFF
d_call: NA
v_call: TRBV27
cdr3_length: 14
j_call: TRBJ2-1
clone_size: NA

cdr3_nt: TGTGCCGGCAGCCAAAACACCGGGGAGCTGTTTTTT
cdr3_aa: CAGSQNTGELFF
d_call: NA
v_call: TRBV27
cdr3_length: 12
j_call: TRBJ2-2
clone_size: NA

cdr3_nt: TGTGCCAGCAGCTTGGCCCCGGAGACCCAGTACTTC
cdr3_aa: CASSLAPETQYF
d_call: NA
v_call: TRBV5-6
cdr3_length: 12
j_call: TRBJ2-5
clone_size: many

cdr3_nt: TGTGCCAGCAGTTTCCTACTAGCGGGAGGGCCGGGGTCCTACGAGCAGTACTTC
cdr3_aa: CASSFLLAGGPGSYEQYF
d_call: TRBD2
v_call: TRBV27
cdr3_length: 18
j_call: TRBJ2-7
clone_size: many